A selection of T cell receptor beta chains follows, all from one sample in a study of blood T cell repertoires in COVID-19. Clones were read by immunoSEQ multiplex PCR, and TCRdb kept only the in-frame ones, dropping some. The table records about 250,000 clones, nearly 90% of them present only once. Input material: peripheral blood. Every receptor here comes from a woman in her thirties or forties who had recovered from COVID-19. CDR3s include the opening cysteine and the closing phenylalanine or tryptophan. Each record gives: CDR3 length, clone size, J gene, D gene, V gene, CDR3 protein, CDR3 DNA. D genes are given only for firm matches. Clone size appears in some rows only: once, few, many, or a class for an expanded clone.

15,NA,TRBJ2-6,NA,TRBV27,CASSPYSSGANVLTF,TGTGCCAGCAGTCCCTACAGCTCTGGGGCCAACGTCCTGACTTTC
14,NA,TRBJ1-2,TRBD1,TRBV28,CASSYAGQGNGYTF,TGTGCCAGCAGTTATGCGGGACAGGGAAATGGCTACACCTTC
14,few,TRBJ1-1,NA,TRBV2,CASRPTAPLTEAFF,TGTGCCAGCAGGCCGACAGCCCCCCTAACTGAAGCTTTCTTT
13,NA,TRBJ2-3,NA,TRBV7-3,CASSLSGSDTQYF,TGTGCCAGCAGCTTAAGCGGATCAGATACGCAGTATTTT
15,NA,TRBJ2-3,TRBD2,TRBV30,CAWSPASGYTDTQYF,TGTGCCTGGAGCCCGGCTAGCGGGTACACAGATACGCAGTATTTT
16,NA,TRBJ1-4,NA,TRBV15,CATNRPSTGFREKLFF,TGTGCCACCAACCGTCCGAGTACAGGCTTTCGTGAAAAACTGTTTTTT
11,NA,TRBJ2-2,NA,TRBV6-2/TRBV6-3,CASSQAGELFF,TGTGCCAGCAGTCAGGCCGGGGAGCTGTTTTTT
16,NA,TRBJ2-5,TRBD1,TRBV11-2,CASSHGQGVGTETQYF,TGTGCCAGCAGCCACGGACAGGGGGTCGGTACGGAGACCCAGTACTTC
14,NA,TRBJ2-2,NA,TRBV7-3,CASSSQGNTGELFF,TGTGCCAGCAGCTCGCAGGGGAACACCGGGGAGCTGTTTTTT
15,NA,TRBJ1-2,TRBD1,TRBV28,CASRGGLQTPYGYTF,TGTGCCAGCAGAGGGGGCCTTCAGACCCCCTATGGCTACACCTTC
16,NA,TRBJ2-6,TRBD2,TRBV25-1,CASAPSGSLGANVLTF,TGTGCCAGCGCTCCCAGCGGGAGTCTTGGGGCCAACGTCCTGACTTTC
17,NA,TRBJ1-5,TRBD1,TRBV5-6,CASSLGLGQFSLQPQHF,TGTGCCAGCAGCTTGGGCCTGGGACAGTTCTCTCTGCAGCCCCAGCATTTT
15,few,TRBJ1-6,NA,TRBV6-6,CASSLPWEGTSPLHF,TGTGCCAGCAGCCTCCCTTGGGAGGGAACTTCACCCCTCCACTTT
15,NA,TRBJ2-2,NA,TRBV2,CASGFGTPNTGELFF,TGTGCCAGCGGCTTCGGGACTCCTAACACCGGGGAGCTGTTTTTT
14,few,TRBJ1-6,NA,TRBV18,CASSPPGIGSPLHF,TGTGCCAGCTCACCTCCCGGGATTGGATCACCCCTCCACTTT
16,NA,TRBJ2-7,TRBD1,TRBV7-9,CASSFIQGQGDYEQYF,TGTGCCAGCAGCTTCATCCAGGGACAGGGGGACTACGAGCAGTACTTC
15,NA,TRBJ2-1,NA,TRBV7-3,CASSLTAGPSIEQFF,TGTGCCAGCAGCTTAACTGCGGGTCCCTCGATCGAGCAGTTCTTC
16,NA,TRBJ2-3,NA,TRBV19,CASSPRGGLPPNTQYF,TGTGCCAGTAGTCCTAGGGGGGGCCTACCACCCAATACGCAGTATTTT
13,NA,TRBJ2-7,NA,TRBV7-9,CASTTGTSYEQYF,TGTGCCAGCACAACAGGGACCTCCTACGAGCAGTACTTC